This record concerns one TCR beta chain sequence. What this receptor recognizes is not known. No base-level quality is on record; no much larger clone is a single base apart. This entry is derived from a study of T cell therapy after organ transplantation (dated by TCRdb to between 2018 and 2020). For context, the study as a whole: Autologous CMV-specific T cells, expanded in vitro for around two weeks with a peptide pool of 30 HLA class I and II CMV epitopes, were used as therapy products. Patients were given up to 6 doses of T cells at 2-week intervals and were followed for around 7 months after finishing therapy. Of the ten patients, eight were classified as clinical responders and two were classified as nonresponders. A median of 1.92 x 10^8 CMV-specific T cells was administered to patients across 2 to 6 intravenous infusions. Blood samples for the long-term post-therapy time point were taken 20 to 29 weeks after therapy ended. The study was a follow-up TRBV repertoire analysis of an open-label phase I trial of autologous CMV-specific adoptive T cell therapy in solid-organ transplant recipients. Long-term post-therapy samples were available for only about 75% of the 10 patients. Overall results and qualifications from the work: Marked pretherapy clonal expansions with minimal repertoire change after therapy were observed in nonresponders. Few detected expansions in nonresponders may reflect reduced sample coverage from poor CD8+ T cell yield. Assessment of confounders such as concurrent antirejection and antiviral medications was prevented by the small cohort. Fold change in CD8 clonality after therapy was inversely correlated with pretherapy clonality, suggesting that less biased repertoires were more receptive to remodeling. Reconstitution after therapy appeared to include not only transferred clonotypes but also endogenous clonotypes that had not been detected in the therapy products.

The sample's time point label is to be understood as: 20-29 weeks after completion of therapy. Patients were solid-organ transplant recipients with drug-resistant/recurrent cytomegalovirus. Roughly 10 trial participants were chosen for repertoire analysis on the basis of the availability of post-therapy peripheral blood mononuclear cells. Viable CD3+CD8+CD4- lymphocytes were sorted from PBMCs on a BD FACSAria III. Genomic DNA was extracted from sorted cells with the Qiagen DNeasy Kit. TRB CDR3 regions were amplified from genomic DNA with the immunoSEQ two-step, bias-controlled multiplex PCR assay. CDR3 libraries were sequenced on an Illumina NextSeq 500. In the source study's methods: The immunoSEQ Analyzer platform handled the initial alignment and bioinformatics, which included bias normalization against synthetic CDR3 analogs. V, D and J genes were annotated according to IMGT database definitions. Further TRBV analyses used VDJtools version 1.1.10 and the R package tcR version 2.2.1.11 with default settings. GLIPH analysis was done using default settings in version 1.0. For CDR3 sequences with at least 5 reads, significant changes in clonotype frequency were assessed with a 2-sided binomial test and Benjamini-Hochberg correction (alpha = 0.01). The source is immuneACCESS, and TCRdb retained only in-frame sequences with V and J called. Part of the clones is not carried over; for the studies checked, unresolved V genes explain less than half of this, and the remainder is unexplained. V, J and clone size are taken as reported in that table, and D and trimming were inferred from the DNA itself. The sample has 20,000 to 25,000 clones on record, over 80% of them singletons. Just over 35% of the sample belongs to the ten largest clones.

Based on the germline V gene, the CDR1 and CDR2 sequences are MNHEY and SVGAGI. Spanning cysteine to phenylalanine, the CDR3 consists of 13 amino acids. Just the 39-base CDR3 DNA is kept, in frame starting at base 1. V was cut back by 2 bases and J by 3 bases, leaving a gap of 6 bases between them. The sequence joins TRBV6-5 to TRBJ2-3, with TRBD2 as a weak D call on 6 bases. The clonotype was recovered from a human patient who had received a solid organ transplant and had CMV disease. Following transplantation, T cells from the graft donor may be among those present. The sample here was CD8+ T cells from blood, taken after autologous CMV-specific T cell therapy. The bases are TGTGCCAGCAGTTACCGGGAGACAGATACGCAGTATTTT. Its product reads: CASSYRETDTQYF.